The 17 T cell receptor beta chains below were found in one sample sequenced in a study of T-cell memory formation after mild COVID-19. TCRdb re-called the 5' RACE reads through MiXCR, storing one row per CDR3 protein. Of roughly 150,000 distinct CDR3 sequences in the sample, 10% to 15% are singletons; the top ten hold approximately 3.4%. The specimen was PBMCs or a T cell subset sorted from them (not recorded which). The source is a man aged 18 to 29 who had mild COVID-19 (a few samples of this study predate the infection). Cell type and time point are not known.

This clonotype was found many times. The chain recombines TRBV4-1 with TRBJ1-6; the D is unclear. Germline V CDR1 and CDR2: MGHRA, YSYEKL. This CDR3 contains 15 residues. Trimming removed 3 bases from V and 0 bases from J, with 6 bases in between. The CDR3: CASSHGSSYNSPLHF. CDR3 coding DNA: TGCGCCAGCAGCCACGGGAGCTCCTATAATTCACCCCTCCACTTT.

Many counts were recorded for this clonotype. V is TRBV7-9 and J is TRBJ1-1, with TRBD1 matching over 12 bases. CDR3 length: 17 residues. The junction had 10 bases not matched to a gene; V was cut back by 3 bases and J by 5 bases. Germline V gene sequence: CDR1 SEHNR, CDR2 FQNEAQ (reference sequence). CDR3 DNA sequence: TGTGCCAGCAGCTTCGGACCGGGACAGGGGGCTGAGACTGAAGCTTTCTTT. Its protein is CASSFGPGQGAETEAFF.

This clonotype turned up a few times. The chain recombines TRBV20-1 with TRBJ2-3; 11 positions agree with TRBD1. V shed 5 bases and J 1 base; nucleotides not matched to a gene: 5. Looked up from germline, CDR1 is DFQATT and CDR2 is SNEGSKA (reference sequence). The CDR3 runs to 15 residues. Here the CDR3 DNA reads TGCAGTGCTTGGACAGGGGGCATGGGCACAGATACGCAGTATTTT. Its protein is CSAWTGGMGTDTQYF.

The rearrangement joins TRBV7-3 to TRBJ2-1; 8 bases are a match to TRBD2. Germline-derived CDR1 and CDR2 are SGHTA and FQGTGA. The CDR3 is 15 residues long. The trim removed 3 bases at V and 7 bases at J, leaving 8 bases unmatched. The CDR3 DNA reads TGTGCCAGCAGCTTGGTAAGCGGGGGTCGTAATGAGCAGTTCTTC. Protein product: CASSLVSGGRNEQFF.

The genes are TRBV5-1 and TRBJ1-2; 7 bases line up with TRBD1. V dropped 5 bases and J dropped 5; count of bases not matched to a gene: 9. Germline V CDR1 and CDR2: SGHRS, YFSETQ. This CDR3 has 14 residues. CDR3 amino acids: CASRETGQGYGYTF. The CDR3 DNA follows: TGCGCCAGCAGAGAGACAGGGCAGGGGTATGGCTACACCTTC.

This clonotype has at least ten counts. The rearrangement uses TRBV29-1 and TRBJ2-5; the D gene could be TRBD1 or TRBD2 (5 bases each). CDR3 size: 16 residues. V lost 3 bases and J 2 bases, leaving 19 bases between the germline ends. Germline lookup yields CDR1 SQVTM and CDR2 ANQGSEA. The CDR3 sequence is CSVDRYGAGEQETQYF. Written as DNA, the CDR3 is TGCAGCGTTGATCGTTACGGGGCAGGAGAACAAGAGACCCAGTACTTC. The full variable domain, its missing parts supplied by reference TRBV29-1 and TRBJ2-5, is SAVISQKPSRDICQRGTSLTIQCQVDSQVTMMFWYRQQPGQSLTLIATANQGSEATYESGFVIDKFPISRPNLTFSTLTVSNMSPEDSSIYLCSVDRYGAGEQETQYFGPGTRLLVL.

The rearrangement joins TRBV5-5 to TRBJ2-7, with D possibly matching TRBD2 (6 bases). CDR3 length: 13 amino acids. V was shortened by 2 bases and J by 4 bases, with 10 bases between the two germline ends. Germline CDR1 reads SGHKS; CDR2 reads YYEKEE (reference sequence). In DNA form, the CDR3 reads TGTGCCAGCAGCTTTGGGGGAGGATACGAGCAGTACGTC. The encoded protein is CASSFGGGYEQYV.

This clonotype has a handful of counts. This chain uses TRBV10-3 with TRBJ1-1, with a tentative D call TRBD1 (5 bases). From germline, CDR1 is ENHRY and CDR2 SYGVKD. Trimming stripped 7 bases from V and 1 base from J, with 10 bases between. This CDR3 spans 13 amino acids. In DNA form, the CDR3 reads TGTGCCATCACCGCTACAGGGAACACTGAAGCTTTCTTT. Amino acids: CAITATGNTEAFF.

V gene TRBV5-5 combines with J gene TRBJ2-7; TRBD1 aligns across 9 bases. The germline V gene has CDR1 SGHKS and CDR2 YYEKEE (reference sequence). The V and J ends lost 0 bases and 1 base, in that order; junction bases with no gene match: 5. The CDR3 has 16 residues. CDR3 in DNA: TGTGCCAGCAGCTTGGCCCCGGGACAGGGATCCTACGAGCAGTACGTC. Its translation is CASSLAPGQGSYEQYV.

The chain uses TRBV5-1 and TRBJ1-2, with a tentative D call TRBD1 (5 bases). The CDR3 has 15 amino acids. The germline CDR1 and CDR2 sequences are SGHRS and YFSETQ. Trimming shortened V by 0 bases and J by 3 bases, and 12 bases separated the two germline ends. The CDR3 here is CASSLDPGIDYGYTF. CDR3 DNA sequence: TGCGCCAGCAGCTTGGATCCAGGGATCGACTATGGCTACACCTTC.

This clonotype was seen only a few times. The V gene is TRBV20-1, the J gene TRBJ1-1; D remains ambiguous. The CDR3 sequence is 12 residues long. Germline V gives CDR1 DFQATT, CDR2 SNEGSKA (reference sequence). Between the trimmed V and J ends, which lost 0 bases and 0 bases, there was a span of 2 bases. The CDR3 bases are TGCAGTGCTAGAGATTTGAACACTGAAGCTTTCTTT. Translating gives CSARDLNTEAFF.

This chain uses TRBV12-3 or TRBV12-4 with TRBJ2-1; D ambiguous. This CDR3 contains 13 residues. V lost 5 bases, J lost 8 bases, and 13 bases lay in between. The CDR3 DNA is TGTGCCAGCAGTCAAATTGGGAATCATGAGCAGTTCTTC. Translation: CASSQIGNHEQFF.

V usage is TRBV24-1 and J usage is TRBJ2-5; possibly TRBD1 for D (5 bases). V was pared by 4 bases and J by 2 bases, with 16 bases between. This CDR3 has 16 amino acids. The germline CDR1 and CDR2 sequences are KGHDR and SFDVKD. The CDR3 spells CATSDPRAGPQETQYF. CDR3 nucleotide sequence: TGTGCCACCAGTGACCCTAGGGCAGGGCCGCAAGAGACCCAGTACTTC.

This clonotype was picked up a small number of times. The CDR3 region is CASSTPDRSSDEKLFF. The CDR3 coding sequence is TGTGCCAGCAGCACACCGGACAGGTCCTCAGATGAAAAACTGTTTTTT. This chain connects TRBV5-4 to TRBJ1-4; 7 bases fit TRBD1. The CDR3 totals 16 residues. After removal of 4 bases from V and 6 bases from J, the junction contained 12 bases not matched to a gene. Per germline, CDR1 SGHNT and CDR2 YYREEE (reference sequence).

This chain joins TRBV6-2 or TRBV6-3 and TRBJ1-5; 7 bases are a match to TRBD1. The V and J ends lost 7 bases and 2 bases, in that order; junction bases with no gene match: 2. The CDR3 runs 13 residues. The germline CDR1 and CDR2 sequences are MNHEY and SVGEGT. The CDR3 nucleotides read TGTGCCAGCAATACAGGGGGCAATCAGCCCCAGCATTTT. This codes for CASNTGGNQPQHF.

This chain joins TRBV7-2 and TRBJ1-2, with D possibly matching TRBD1 (6 bases). Trimming removed 1 base from V and 5 bases from J, with 11 bases in between. Germline V gene sequence: CDR1 SGHTA, CDR2 FQGNSA. CDR3 length: 14 residues. Written as DNA, the CDR3 is TGTGCCAGCAGCTTAGGGGGGACACGTTATGGCTACACCTTC. Protein sequence: CASSLGGTRYGYTF.

This chain uses TRBV6-5 with TRBJ1-5; D not certain. V lost 5 bases and J lost 2, with 10 bases in between. The CDR3 has 14 residues. Germline CDR1 is MNHEY and CDR2 is SVGAGI. CDR3 amino acids: CASSVVLGNQPQHF. The CDR3 nucleotides read TGTGCCAGCAGTGTGGTCCTGGGCAATCAGCCCCAGCATTTT.